The 17 T cell receptor beta chains given below trace back to one sample, sequenced in a study of neurological immune-mediated disorders. One entry per CDR3 protein results from TCRdb running MiXCR on the 5' RACE reads. The data contain some 87,000 distinct CDR3 sequences, about 12% of them seen just once; the ten biggest clones take up around 5%. Time point in this sample: longitudinal time-point 2. The sequencing sample was made of PBMCs. These receptors all come from a female donor with HTLV-1-associated myelopathy (HAM/TSP).

This clonotype has ten or more counts. This sequence joins TRBV10-1 and TRBJ2-2; D is ambiguous. Between the trimmed V and J ends, which lost 2 bases and 4 bases, there was a span of 2 bases. Per the germline V gene, CDR1 is WNHNN and CDR2 is SYGVQD (reference sequence). The CDR3 loop spans 12 amino acids. The CDR3 spells CASSESTGELFF. The CDR3 region has the DNA TGCGCCAGCAGTGAGAGCACCGGGGAGCTGTTTTTT.

This clonotype came up a few times. This chain's CDR3 is CSARSGANVLTF. The CDR3 coding sequence is TGCAGTGCTAGGTCTGGGGCCAACGTCCTGACTTTC. The chain links TRBV20-1 to TRBJ2-6; D ambiguous. This CDR3 has 12 residues. The V gene lost 3 bases and the J gene lost 1 base, with 1 base spanning the gap. Germline loops: CDR1 DFQATT, CDR2 SNEGSKA (reference sequence).

This clonotype was seen at least ten times. The genes are TRBV12-3 or TRBV12-4 and TRBJ2-3, with D possibly matching TRBD1 (7 bases). This CDR3 is built from 16 residues. V dropped 6 bases and J dropped 4 bases, with 20 bases sitting between them. CDR3 DNA: TGTGCCAGCAGGACAGGGCTCAAGCGGGTCTCAGATACGCAGTATTTT. Its protein is CASRTGLKRVSDTQYF.

This clonotype was detected many times. The rearrangement uses TRBV5-1 and TRBJ2-7; D uncertain. Trimming left V 3 bases short and J 3 bases short, with 10 bases between. This CDR3 has 13 amino acids. The V gene's germline CDR1 is SGHRS and CDR2 YFSETQ. This CDR3 is CASSSGRSYEQYF. DNA of the CDR3: TGCGCCAGCAGCTCCGGACGGAGCTACGAGCAGTACTTC.

To note about this clonotype: Given a much more abundant clone one base away, this may be a read error. The chain is built from TRBV5-1 and TRBJ2-1, with TRBD2 identical over 9 bases. The CDR3 has 14 residues. From germline, CDR1 is SGHRS and CDR2 YFSETQ. V lost 6 bases and J lost 10; bases outside the gene matches: 11. CDR3 protein: CASTPVSGGGEQFF. In DNA form, the CDR3 reads TGCGCCAGCACCCCGGTTAGCGGGGGTGGAGAGCAGTTCTTC.

This clonotype was picked up many times. This chain joins TRBV5-1 and TRBJ1-4; 7 bases agree with TRBD1. V lost 2 bases and J lost 3; bases outside the gene matches: 10. This CDR3 has 17 residues. Germline loops: CDR1 SGHRS, CDR2 YFSETQ. CDR3 amino acids: CASSFGAGDSPNEKLFF. The CDR3 nucleotides are TGCGCCAGCAGCTTCGGAGCCGGGGACAGTCCTAATGAAAAACTGTTTTTT.

This clonotype showed up just a few times. V gene TRBV6-6 combines with J gene TRBJ1-2; TRBD1 matches at 7 bases. CDR1 and CDR2 (germline): MNHNY, SVGAGI (reference sequence). V lost 6 bases, J lost 7 bases, and 11 bases stayed unmatched. The CDR3 loop spans 14 amino acids. The CDR3 DNA sequence: TGTGCCAGCAGGGGAGGGACAGCCCGAGGTGGCTACACCTTC. Encoded protein: CASRGGTARGGYTF.

This clonotype was counted between two and nine times. The V call is TRBV5-1, the J call TRBJ2-3; 7 bases line up with TRBD1. With V trimmed by 1 base and J by 2 bases, 10 bases remained unmatched. The CDR3 covers 17 residues. Germline V gives CDR1 SGHRS, CDR2 YFSETQ. The chain's CDR3 is CASSLYPTGQITDTQYF. The CDR3 region has the DNA TGCGCCAGCAGCTTGTACCCCACGGGACAGATCACAGATACGCAGTATTTT.

In its sample, this clonotype was seen many times. The rearrangement uses TRBV5-1 and TRBJ2-1, with 10 bases matching TRBD2. Germline CDR1 SGHRS, CDR2 YFSETQ. V shed 2 bases, J shed 6 bases, and the junction held 8 bases outside the gene matches. CDR3 length: 16 amino acids. CDR3: CASSLLAGNSRNEQFF. In DNA, the CDR3 is TGCGCCAGCAGCTTACTAGCGGGGAACTCCCGCAATGAGCAGTTCTTC.

Ten or more counts support this clonotype. The chain is built from TRBV6-2 or TRBV6-3 and TRBJ2-2; 7 bases are shared with TRBD1. This CDR3 region has 18 residues. J lost 5 bases, V lost 0 bases, and 12 bases had no gene match. The germline V gene has CDR1 MNHEY and CDR2 SVGEGT. The CDR3 DNA reads TGTGCCAGCAGTTACTCGAGAGGGGGCTCTGTGAGAACCGGGGAGCTGTTTTTT. It specifies CASSYSRGGSVRTGELFF.

This clonotype occurred many times. The chain carries TRBV12-3 or TRBV12-4 and TRBJ2-7, with TRBD1 matching over 11 bases. V lost 4 bases and J lost 5; bases outside the gene matches: 4. This CDR3 spans 14 amino acids. CDR3 nucleotide sequence: TGTGCCAGCAGTTCGGGACAGGGGGTGGACGAGCAGTACTTC. Protein: CASSSGQGVDEQYF.

In its sample, this clonotype was seen many times. The rearrangement joins TRBV9 to TRBJ2-2; tentative D call: TRBD1 (5 bases). Trimming removed 4 bases at V and 2 bases at J, with 12 bases between. The V gene's germline CDR1 is SGDLS and CDR2 YYNGEE. The CDR3 length is 15 residues. This CDR3 reads CASSPTDRNTGELFF. DNA of the CDR3: TGTGCCAGCAGCCCTACTGACAGAAACACCGGGGAGCTGTTTTTT.

This clonotype was seen at least ten times. The V call is TRBV7-2, the J call TRBJ1-2, with unresolved D. Looked up from germline, CDR1 is SGHTA and CDR2 is FQGNSA. The CDR3 loop spans 12 amino acids. V was trimmed by 2 bases and J by 7 bases, leaving 8 bases between them. CDR3 DNA sequence: TGTGCCAGCAGCTTAAAGTCCCTTGGCTACACCTTC. Protein product: CASSLKSLGYTF. The variable domain in full, with the rest retrieved from reference TRBV7-2 and TRBJ1-2, is GAGVSQSPSNKVTEKGKDVELRCDPISGHTALYWYRQSLGQGLEFLIYFQGNSAPDKSGLPSDRFSAERTGGSVSTLTIQRTQQEDSAVYLCASSLKSLGYTFGSGTRLTVV.

This clonotype appeared many times. The V gene is TRBV12-3 or TRBV12-4, the J gene TRBJ2-1; 9 bases agree with TRBD1. Trimming took 3 bases from V and 3 from J; bases not matched to a gene: 6. The CDR3 is 16 amino acids. CDR3 bases: TGTGCCAGCAGTTTCCGGGGGACAGGGCACTACAATGAGCAGTTCTTC. Protein: CASSFRGTGHYNEQFF.

This clonotype was counted ten times or more. The chain joins TRBV20-1 to TRBJ1-1, with a possible D match to TRBD1 (5 bases). CDR3 length: 13 residues. V was trimmed by 0 bases and J by 2 bases, leaving 7 bases between them. Germline CDR1 and CDR2: DFQATT and SNEGSKA (reference sequence). CDR3 amino acids: CSAREGPNTEAFF. CDR3 sequence (DNA): TGCAGTGCTAGAGAGGGGCCCAACACTGAAGCTTTCTTT.

Points on this clonotype: It may be a read error: a sequence one base away is much more abundant. The chain couples TRBV5-1 to TRBJ1-4; D possibly corresponds to TRBD1 (5 bases). The CDR3 spans 15 residues. CDR1 and CDR2 from the germline V gene are SGHRS and YFSETQ. The CDR3 region is CASILGGRTNEKLFF. CDR3 coding DNA: TGCGCCAGCATCTTGGGGGGAAGGACTAATGAAAAACTGTTTTTT.

This clonotype came up many times. The genes are TRBV6-1 and TRBJ1-4; TRBD1 matches 7 bases. CDR1 and CDR2 (germline): MNHNS, SASEGT. The CDR3 spans 13 residues. Unmatched junction bases numbered 10, after V lost 6 bases and J lost 12 bases. The CDR3 DNA reads TGTGCCAGCAGAAAGACAGGGAAAGGAGAACTGTTTTTT. Amino acid sequence: CASRKTGKGELFF.